This TCR beta chain was captured in a study of blood T cell repertoires in COVID-19. Whole-study context: Researchers got acute and convalescent COVID-19 samples from the United States, Italy and Spain. Nucleic acid was either cDNA or gDNA, and it came from T cells, B-cell-depleted T cells, or PBMCs.

Original processing methods: Amplifying reference gene primers gave estimates of nucleated cell counts. Only in-frame clones appear in the TCRdb table, and some are missing; sequencing was by immunoSEQ multiplex PCR. For V, J and clone size, that table is used; D and trimming come from the DNA. The sample holds about 62,000 clones, 80% to 90% seen once. Trimming pared 8 bases from V and 0 bases from J, leaving 13 bases between. Looked up from germline, CDR1 is SGHTA and CDR2 is FQGNSA. The CDR3 consists of 15 residues. This chain joins TRBV7-2 and TRBJ2-2; no clear D. This clonotype was sampled from an elderly woman with acute or convalescent COVID-19. Sequences were obtained from peripheral blood. The CDR3 region is CASAGGPANTGELFF. Written as DNA, the CDR3 is TGTGCCAGCGCCGGCGGTCCTGCGAACACCGGGGAGCTGTTTTTT. The full variable domain, its missing parts supplied by reference TRBV7-2 and TRBJ2-2, is GAGVSQSPSNKVTEKGKDVELRCDPISGHTALYWYRQSLGQGLEFLIYFQGNSAPDKSGLPSDRFSAERTGGSVSTLTIQRTQQEDSAVYLCASAGGPANTGELFFGEGSRLTVL.